These 26 T cell receptor beta chains came from one sample sequenced in a study of Ad26.COV2.S vaccination and SARS-CoV-2 variants. Assay: immunoSEQ multiplex PCR; the TCRdb copy retains only in-frame clones and omits some. The data contain some 480,000 clones, approximately 90% of them singletons. This sample's treatment: around 19 received Ad26.COV2.S at low or high dose, single or two shots; about 5 received placebo; per-sample allocation not given. Sampling happened 63 days after the first vaccine or placebo injection. The source was peripheral blood, collected in a trial of Ad26.COV2.S vaccine versus placebo. All receptors come from a person aged 18-60 years who received the Ad26.COV2.S COVID-19 vaccine or a placebo.

This sequence joins TRBV6-2 or TRBV6-3 and TRBJ2-1, with 7 bases aligning to TRBD2. The CDR3 covers 16 residues. Germline V gives CDR1 MNHEY, CDR2 SVGEGT. J was trimmed by 6 bases and V by 3 bases; bases with no gene match: 11. CDR3 DNA sequence: TGTGCCAGCAGTTATAGAACTCCCCCGGGGGGCAATGAGCAGTTCTTC. It yields the protein CASSYRTPPGGNEQFF.

As concerns this clone: A junction boundary mismatches the germline segment, possibly from a read error. This sequence joins TRBV28 and TRBJ1-5; 8 bases agree with TRBD1. Germline CDR1 MDHEN, CDR2 SYDVKM. The CDR3 totals 15 residues. CDR3 in DNA: TGTGCCAGCACCGACAGGGGAGGAACCAATCAACCCCAGCATTTT. It encodes CASTDRGGTNQPQHF.

The chain joins TRBV7-2 to TRBJ2-1, with D possibly matching TRBD2 (5 bases). Trimming shortened V by 1 base and J by 8 bases, and 24 bases separated the two germline ends. This CDR3 has 18 amino acids. Germline lookup yields CDR1 SGHTA and CDR2 FQGNSA. The CDR3 nucleotides read TGTGCCAGCAGCTTAGTCCGGTCGGCCCGGACCGGGATCGATGAGCAGTTCTTC. Protein: CASSLVRSARTGIDEQFF.

The rearrangement uses TRBV7-9 and TRBJ1-1; weak D call: TRBD1 (6 bases). Germline values: CDR1 SEHNR, CDR2 FQNEAQ (reference sequence). The CDR3 loop spans 14 amino acids. V was shortened by 0 bases and J by 4 bases, with 9 bases between the two germline ends. CDR3 in amino acids: CASSLAQGGTEAFF. The DNA for the CDR3 is TGTGCCAGCAGCTTAGCCCAAGGGGGCACTGAAGCTTTCTTT.

The chain employs TRBV15 and TRBJ2-2; possibly TRBD2 for D (6 bases). This CDR3 has 12 amino acids. Trimming took off 9 bases at V and 5 bases at J, with 10 bases between the two ends. Germline V gene sequence: CDR1 LNHNV, CDR2 YYDKDF (reference sequence). The CDR3 reads CATGGFTGELFF. The CDR3 nucleotides read TGTGCCACGGGGGGTTTTACCGGGGAGCTGTTTTTT. Full variable domain (remainder filled in from reference TRBV15 and TRBJ2-2): DAMVIQNPRYQVTQFGKPVTLSCSQTLNHNVMYWYQQKSSQAPKLLFHYYDKDFNNEADTPDNFQSRRPNTSFCFLDIRSPGLGDTAMYLCATGGFTGELFFGEGSRLTVL.

V usage is TRBV12-5 and J usage is TRBJ1-1; D call uncertain. This CDR3 has 14 amino acids. V was clipped by 7 bases and J by 0 bases, with 12 bases between them. The V gene's germline CDR1 is LGHNT and CDR2 FRNRAP. DNA of the CDR3: TGTGCTAGTGCTCTGGACGGGATGAACACTGAAGCTTTCTTT. It translates to CASALDGMNTEAFF.

This sequence joins TRBV18 and TRBJ2-1, with D unclear. The CDR3 is 14 amino acids. V was pared by 5 bases and J by 2 bases, with 10 bases between. From germline, CDR1 is KGHSH and CDR2 LQKENI. CDR3 in DNA: TGTGCCAGCTCATCTCCTGGAGCCTACAATGAGCAGTTCTTC. Translated, it gives CASSSPGAYNEQFF.

The rearrangement links TRBV19 to TRBJ2-1; 7 bases agree with TRBD1. The CDR3 loop spans 13 amino acids. Per the germline V gene, CDR1 is LNHDA and CDR2 is SQIVND (reference sequence). J gave up 3 bases and V 6 bases, and 2 bases lay outside the gene matches. The CDR3 DNA follows: TGTGCCAGTAGGGGACAGTTCTACAATGAGCAGTTCTTC. Its translation is CASRGQFYNEQFF.

The chain couples TRBV7-2 to TRBJ2-6; D might be TRBD1 or TRBD2, each matching 5 bases. CDR1 and CDR2 from the germline V gene are SGHTA and FQGNSA. There are 19 residues in the CDR3. V lost 5 bases to trimming and J lost 3 bases, with 23 bases between them. CDR3 in amino acids: CASSPSGGGRANGANVLTF. CDR3 in DNA: TGTGCCAGCAGCCCCAGTGGTGGGGGACGCGCGAATGGGGCCAACGTCCTGACTTTC.

This clone has a handful of counts. The V gene is TRBV5-1, the J gene TRBJ1-6; D not certain. The ends were cut back, 2 bases at V and 14 bases at J, with 17 bases in the middle. Germline CDR1 and CDR2: SGHRS and YFSETQ. The CDR3 has 14 amino acids. CDR3 DNA: TGCGCCAGCAGCTTAAGTCAGCCAGGTTCGTCCCTCCACTTT. Translating it yields CASSLSQPGSSLHF. The full variable domain, in which reference TRBV5-1 and TRBJ1-6 provide the parts outside the CDR3, is KAGVTQTPRYLIKTRGQQVTLSCSPISGHRSVSWYQQTPGQGLQFLFEYFSETQRNKGNFPGRFSGRQFSNSRSEMNVSTLELGDSALYLCASSLSQPGSSLHFGNGTRLTVT.

The CDR3 DNA reads as TGTGCCAGCAGCCAAGAGATTGGGGGGGGCAATCAGCCCCAGCATTTT. The encoded protein is CASSQEIGGGNQPQHF. The chain combines TRBV14 with TRBJ1-5; possibly TRBD1 for D (5 bases). Looked up from germline, CDR1 is SGHDN and CDR2 is FVKESK. This CDR3 is built from 16 residues. V was clipped by 0 bases and J by 2 bases, with 11 bases between them.

The gene calls are TRBV27 and TRBJ2-1; D might be TRBD1 or TRBD2, each matching 5 bases. This CDR3 spans 17 amino acids. Germline V gives CDR1 MNHEY, CDR2 SMNVEV (reference sequence). Trimming removed 0 bases at V and 2 bases at J, with 14 bases between. CDR3 loop: CASSLSRALRAYNEQFF. In DNA, the CDR3 is TGTGCCAGCAGTTTATCGAGGGCTCTCAGGGCCTACAATGAGCAGTTCTTC.

V and J are TRBV6-5 and TRBJ2-7; D unclear. The V gene's germline CDR1 is MNHEY and CDR2 SVGAGI. V was cut by 2 bases and J by 3 bases, with 8 bases left in between. The CDR3 contains 13 residues. CDR3 protein: CASSYHENYEQYF. The CDR3 bases are TGTGCCAGCAGTTACCACGAGAACTACGAGCAGTACTTC.

The J gene is TRBJ1-5, the V gene TRBV7-2, with D tentatively TRBD1 (6 bases). Germline lookup yields CDR1 SGHTA and CDR2 FQGNSA. The CDR3 sequence is 16 residues long. The V end lost 0 bases, the J end lost 7 bases, and 16 bases lay between the germline ends. The CDR3 protein is CASSLALGGPSQPQHF. As DNA, the CDR3 is TGTGCCAGCAGCTTAGCCCTGGGGGGGCCAAGCCAGCCCCAGCATTTT.

The rearrangement links TRBV7-2 to TRBJ1-4; a weak D match, TRBD1 (6 bases). Looked up from germline, CDR1 is SGHTA and CDR2 is FQGNSA. This CDR3 spans 15 amino acids. V lost 2 bases and J lost 8, with 15 bases in between. CDR3 residues: CASSLPRGQGEKLFF. The DNA of the CDR3 is TGTGCCAGCAGCTTACCCAGGGGCCAGGGCGAAAAACTGTTTTTT.

V usage is TRBV19 and J usage is TRBJ1-3; D not resolved. The CDR3 totals 13 residues. Germline lookup yields CDR1 LNHDA and CDR2 SQIVND (reference sequence). The V end was cut by 7 bases, the J end by 0 bases, with 7 bases between. The CDR3 loop is CASTVFSGNTIYF. The CDR3 coding sequence is TGTGCCAGTACCGTCTTCTCTGGAAACACCATATATTTT.

The chain employs TRBV6-6 and TRBJ2-2, with 8 bases identical to TRBD2. The CDR3 runs 15 residues. Germline lookup yields CDR1 MNHNY and CDR2 SVGAGI (reference sequence). Losses at the gene ends were 8 bases for V and 2 bases for J; bases not matched to a gene: 7. The CDR3 region is CASSGLVPNTGELFF. In nucleotides, the CDR3 is TGTGCCAGCTCGGGACTAGTCCCTAACACCGGGGAGCTGTTTTTT.

This chain links TRBV29-1 with TRBJ2-3; D might be TRBD2 (6 bases). Germline V lookup: CDR1 SQVTM, CDR2 ANQGSEA. V lost 5 bases, J lost 2 bases, and 11 bases lay in between. The CDR3 runs to 13 residues. DNA for the CDR3: TGCAGCGTTCTTAGCGGAAACACAGATACGCAGTATTTT. It encodes CSVLSGNTDTQYF.

The CDR3 protein is CASSQGLAGTNEQFF. The CDR3 coding sequence is TGTGCCAGCAGCCAAGGACTAGCGGGAACCAATGAGCAGTTCTTC. The chain is built from TRBV7-3 and TRBJ2-1; 12 bases agree with TRBD2. V lost 5 bases and J lost 6; bases outside the gene matches: 5. Per germline, CDR1 SGHTA and CDR2 FQGTGA. This CDR3 is built from 15 residues.

This clone has just one count. The rearrangement uses TRBV18 and TRBJ2-5, with 9 bases matching TRBD1. With V trimmed by 4 bases and J by 7 bases, 7 bases remained unmatched. The germline V gene encodes CDR1 KGHSH and CDR2 LQKENI. The CDR3 has 14 residues. In DNA form, the CDR3 reads TGTGCCAGCTCACGGACAGGGGACAGGTGGACCCAGTACTTC. Residues: CASSRTGDRWTQYF.

This CDR3 reads CASSLFPSPHTQYF. The CDR3 nucleotides are TGTGCCAGCAGCTTATTCCCTAGCCCCCATACGCAGTATTTT. The chain joins TRBV7-3 to TRBJ2-3, with D perhaps TRBD2 (5 bases). Per germline, CDR1 SGHTA and CDR2 FQGTGA. The CDR3 runs to 14 residues. V was pared by 2 bases and J by 7 bases, with 13 bases between.

The chain carries TRBV11-2 and TRBJ2-2; D is ambiguous. The CDR3 is 15 residues long. The V end lost 6 bases, the J end lost 0 bases, and 11 bases lay between the germline ends. CDR1 is SGHAT, CDR2 FQNNGV, per germline. The CDR3 sequence: CASSPLGANTGELFF. CDR3 bases: TGTGCCAGCAGTCCCCTAGGAGCGAACACCGGGGAGCTGTTTTTT.

V and J are TRBV5-1 and TRBJ2-5; TRBD1 or TRBD2 may be the D gene (5 bases each). V was cut by 0 bases and J by 5 bases, with 14 bases left in between. This CDR3 has 15 residues. Germline V gives CDR1 SGHRS, CDR2 YFSETQ. The DNA of the CDR3 is TGCGCCAGCAGCTTGGGGGGACCCAAAGGGGAGACCCAGTACTTC. Translating it yields CASSLGGPKGETQYF.

The chain links TRBV6-5 to TRBJ1-2, with D uncertain. The CDR3 loop spans 15 amino acids. V dropped 2 bases and J dropped 6 bases, with 16 bases sitting between them. The germline CDR1 and CDR2 sequences are MNHEY and SVGAGI. CDR3 protein: CASSYRLPAVDGYTF. As DNA, the CDR3 is TGTGCCAGCAGTTACAGGCTTCCGGCAGTCGATGGCTACACCTTC.

The CDR3 DNA reads TGTGCCAGCAGCGTAGGTGTGGCGGGAGGATTCGGGGAGCTGTTTTTT. It codes for CASSVGVAGGFGELFF. This chain joins TRBV9 and TRBJ2-2; TRBD2 aligns across 8 bases. J gave up 7 bases and V 0 bases, and 8 bases lay outside the gene matches. The CDR3 spans 16 residues. Germline CDR1 reads SGDLS; CDR2 reads YYNGEE.

The chain combines TRBV12-3 or TRBV12-4 with TRBJ1-1, with D hard to call. The CDR3 extends over 13 amino acids. V was pared by 6 bases and J by 8 bases, with 16 bases between. As DNA, the CDR3 is TGTGCCAGCAGCCCCAGCGAGAGAATCGAAGCTTTCTTT. It specifies CASSPSERIEAFF.